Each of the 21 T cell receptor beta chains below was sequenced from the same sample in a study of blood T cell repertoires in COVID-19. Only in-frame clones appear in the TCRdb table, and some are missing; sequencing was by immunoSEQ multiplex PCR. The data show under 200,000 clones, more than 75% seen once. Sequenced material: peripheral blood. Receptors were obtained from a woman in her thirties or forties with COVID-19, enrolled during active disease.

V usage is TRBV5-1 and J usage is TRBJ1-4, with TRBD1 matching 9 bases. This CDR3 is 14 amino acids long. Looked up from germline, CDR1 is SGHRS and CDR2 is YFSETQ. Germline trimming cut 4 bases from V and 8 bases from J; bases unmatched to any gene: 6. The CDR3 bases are TGCGCCAGCAGCAGGGGACAGGGTGGGGAAAAACTGTTTTTT. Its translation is CASSRGQGGEKLFF.

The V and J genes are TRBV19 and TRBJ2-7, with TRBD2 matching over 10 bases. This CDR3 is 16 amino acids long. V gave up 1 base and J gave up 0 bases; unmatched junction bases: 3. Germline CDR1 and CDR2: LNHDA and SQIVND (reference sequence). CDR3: CASSIGLAGASYEQYF. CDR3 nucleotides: TGTGCCAGTAGTATAGGGCTAGCGGGAGCCTCCTACGAGCAGTACTTC.

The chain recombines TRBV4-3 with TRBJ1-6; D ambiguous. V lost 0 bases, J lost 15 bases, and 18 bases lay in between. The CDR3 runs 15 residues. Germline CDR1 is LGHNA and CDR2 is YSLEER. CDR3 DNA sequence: TGCGCCAGCAGCCAAGATTGGACCGTGGAGGAGTACCTCCACTTT. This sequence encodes CASSQDWTVEEYLHF.

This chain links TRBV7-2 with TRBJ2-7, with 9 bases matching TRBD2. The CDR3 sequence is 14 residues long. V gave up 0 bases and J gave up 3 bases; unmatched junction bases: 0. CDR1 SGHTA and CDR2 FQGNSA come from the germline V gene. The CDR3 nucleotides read TGTGCCAGCAGCTTAGCTAGCGGGGGCTACGAGCAGTACTTC. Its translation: CASSLASGGYEQYF.

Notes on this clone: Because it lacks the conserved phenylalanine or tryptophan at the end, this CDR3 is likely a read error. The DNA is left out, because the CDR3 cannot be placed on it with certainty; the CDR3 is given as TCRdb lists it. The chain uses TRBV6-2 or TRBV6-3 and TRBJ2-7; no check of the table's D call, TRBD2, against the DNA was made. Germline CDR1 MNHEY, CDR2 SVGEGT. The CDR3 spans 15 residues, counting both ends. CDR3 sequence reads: CASSPTLLSGGLPAY.

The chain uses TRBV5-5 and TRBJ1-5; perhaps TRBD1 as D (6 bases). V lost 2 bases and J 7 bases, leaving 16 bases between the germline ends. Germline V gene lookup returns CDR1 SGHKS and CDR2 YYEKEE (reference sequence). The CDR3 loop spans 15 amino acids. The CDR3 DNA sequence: TGTGCCAGCAGCTTCGGTACAGGGAGGGAACAGCCCCAGCATTTT. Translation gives CASSFGTGREQPQHF.

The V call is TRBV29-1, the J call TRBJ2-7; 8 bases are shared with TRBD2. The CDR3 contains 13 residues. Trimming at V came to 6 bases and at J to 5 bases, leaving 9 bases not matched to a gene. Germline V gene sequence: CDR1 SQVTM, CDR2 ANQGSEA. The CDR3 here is CSVAGTRINEQYF. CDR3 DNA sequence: TGCAGCGTGGCCGGGACTAGGATCAACGAGCAGTACTTC.

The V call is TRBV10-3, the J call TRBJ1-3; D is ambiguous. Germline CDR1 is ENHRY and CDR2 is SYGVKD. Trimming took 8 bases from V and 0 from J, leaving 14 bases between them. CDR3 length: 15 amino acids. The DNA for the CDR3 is TGTGCCATCGGGCCGAATCCCAGCTCTGGAAACACCATATATTTT. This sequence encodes CAIGPNPSSGNTIYF.

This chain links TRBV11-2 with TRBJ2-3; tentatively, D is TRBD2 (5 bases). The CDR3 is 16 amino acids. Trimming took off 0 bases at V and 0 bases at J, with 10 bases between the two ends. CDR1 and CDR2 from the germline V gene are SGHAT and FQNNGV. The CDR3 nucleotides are TGTGCCAGCAGCTTAGACGGGATCGCTAGCACAGATACGCAGTATTTT. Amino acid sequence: CASSLDGIASTDTQYF.

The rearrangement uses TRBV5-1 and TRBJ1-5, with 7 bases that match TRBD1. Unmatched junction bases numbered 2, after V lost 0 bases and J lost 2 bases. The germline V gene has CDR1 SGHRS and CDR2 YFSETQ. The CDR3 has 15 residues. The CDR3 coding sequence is TGCGCCAGCAGCTTGGAAGGGGGCGGCAATCAGCCCCAGCATTTT. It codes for CASSLEGGGNQPQHF.

In DNA form, the CDR3 reads TGTGCCAGCAGCCGGGACACCACATCAACTAATGAAAAACTGTTTTTT. Translation gives CASSRDTTSTNEKLFF. The genes are TRBV4-2 and TRBJ1-4; a weak D match, TRBD1 (6 bases). The CDR3 sequence is 16 residues long. Per the germline V gene, CDR1 is LGHNA and CDR2 is YNFKEQ. V shed 4 bases and J shed 0 bases, with 12 bases lying between them.

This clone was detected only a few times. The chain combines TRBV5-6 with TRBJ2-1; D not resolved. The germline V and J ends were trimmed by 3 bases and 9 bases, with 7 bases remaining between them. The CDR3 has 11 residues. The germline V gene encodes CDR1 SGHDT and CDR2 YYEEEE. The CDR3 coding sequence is TGTGCCAGCAGCTATCGGGTTGAGCAGTTCTTC. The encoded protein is CASSYRVEQFF.

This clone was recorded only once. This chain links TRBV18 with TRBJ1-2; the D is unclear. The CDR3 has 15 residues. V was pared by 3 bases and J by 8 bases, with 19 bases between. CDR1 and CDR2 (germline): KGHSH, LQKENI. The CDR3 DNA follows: TGTGCCAGCTCACCTATGGACCCTAGGGAGCGGGGCTACACCTTC. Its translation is CASSPMDPRERGYTF.

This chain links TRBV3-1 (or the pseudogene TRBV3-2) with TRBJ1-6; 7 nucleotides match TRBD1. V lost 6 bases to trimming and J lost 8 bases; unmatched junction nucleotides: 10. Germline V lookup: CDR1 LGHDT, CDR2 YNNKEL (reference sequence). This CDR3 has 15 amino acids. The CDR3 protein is CASSPNTGEYSPLHF. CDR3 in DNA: TGTGCCAGCAGTCCCAACACAGGGGAGTATTCACCCCTCCACTTT.

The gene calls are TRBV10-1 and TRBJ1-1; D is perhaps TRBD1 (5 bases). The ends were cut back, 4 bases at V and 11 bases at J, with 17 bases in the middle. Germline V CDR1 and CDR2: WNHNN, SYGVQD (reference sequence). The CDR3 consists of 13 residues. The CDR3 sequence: CASSVGQGVFAFF. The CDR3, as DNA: TGCGCCAGCAGTGTCGGGCAGGGCGTCTTCGCTTTCTTT.

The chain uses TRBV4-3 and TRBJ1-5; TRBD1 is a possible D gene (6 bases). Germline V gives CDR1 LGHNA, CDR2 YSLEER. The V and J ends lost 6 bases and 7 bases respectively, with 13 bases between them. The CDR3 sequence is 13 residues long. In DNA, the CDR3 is TGCGCCAGCAGTCGAACAGGGTCCCAGCCCCAGCATTTT. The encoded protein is CASSRTGSQPQHF.

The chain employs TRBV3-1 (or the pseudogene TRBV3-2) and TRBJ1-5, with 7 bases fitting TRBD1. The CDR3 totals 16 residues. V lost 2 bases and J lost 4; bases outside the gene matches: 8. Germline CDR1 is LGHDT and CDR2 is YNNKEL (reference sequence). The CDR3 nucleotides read TGTGCCAGCAGCCAATTCGAAGGGGGCAATAATCAGCCCCAGCATTTT. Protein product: CASSQFEGGNNQPQHF.

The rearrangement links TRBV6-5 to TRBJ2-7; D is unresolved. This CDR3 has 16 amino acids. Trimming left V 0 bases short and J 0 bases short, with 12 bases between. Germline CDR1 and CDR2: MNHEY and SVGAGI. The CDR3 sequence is CASSYSGSTFSYEQYF. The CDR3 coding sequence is TGTGCCAGCAGTTACTCGGGCAGCACCTTCTCCTACGAGCAGTACTTC.

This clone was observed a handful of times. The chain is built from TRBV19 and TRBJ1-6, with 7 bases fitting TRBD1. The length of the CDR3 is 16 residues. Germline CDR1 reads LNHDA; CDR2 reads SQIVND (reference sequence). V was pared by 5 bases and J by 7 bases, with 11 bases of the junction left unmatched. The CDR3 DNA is TGTGCCAGTAGTGCGATAAACAGGGGTTCAAATTCACCCCTCCACTTT. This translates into CASSAINRGSNSPLHF.

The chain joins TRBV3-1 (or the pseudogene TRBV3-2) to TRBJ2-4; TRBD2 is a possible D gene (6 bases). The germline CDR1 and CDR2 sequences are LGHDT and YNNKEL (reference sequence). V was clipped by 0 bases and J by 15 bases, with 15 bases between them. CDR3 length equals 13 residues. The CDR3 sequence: CASSQDDGGPRYF. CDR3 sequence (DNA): TGTGCCAGCAGCCAAGATGACGGGGGACCGCGGTACTTC.

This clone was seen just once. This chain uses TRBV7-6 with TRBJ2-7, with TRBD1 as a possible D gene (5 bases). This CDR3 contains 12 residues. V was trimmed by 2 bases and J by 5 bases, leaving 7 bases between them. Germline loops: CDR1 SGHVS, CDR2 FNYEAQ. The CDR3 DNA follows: TGTGCCAGCAGCTTACTCAGGGACGAGCAGTACTTC. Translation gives CASSLLRDEQYF.